The 23 T cell receptor beta chains listed next were all sequenced from one sample in a study of shared clonotypes between healthy human individuals. CD8 cells classed as naive were CD45RO-negative and positively selected for CCR7, excluding terminally differentiated effector memory CD45RA+ cells. Libraries were prepared by immunoSEQ multiplex PCR; TCRdb keeps only in-frame clonotypes and omits some of them. The sample shows around 1,900,000 clones, around 93% of them seen only once. Specimen: naive CD8+ T cells from PBMCs. These receptors originate from a man between 18 and 35 years old in good health. Some clones in this sample may be carry-over from other donors' samples.

Details on this clone: Germline and junction disagree at one end, which may indicate a read error. In DNA form, the CDR3 reads TGTGCCAGCAGCCTCACCCCCTATAATGAGCAGTTCTTC. Amino acids: CASSLTPYNEQFF. This sequence joins TRBV11-2 and TRBJ2-1; D is ambiguous. The CDR3 consists of 13 residues. Germline loops: CDR1 SGHAT, CDR2 FQNNGV.

This clone was counted once. CDR3 amino acids: CASSFGVSIQYF. The CDR3 nucleotides are TGTGCCAGCAGCTTCGGGGTGTCCATTCAGTACTTC. The V and J genes are TRBV7-9 and TRBJ2-4; D is possibly TRBD2 (5 bases). This CDR3 has 12 amino acids. Germline V gene data show CDR1 as SEHNR and CDR2 as FQNEAQ (reference sequence). V shed 3 bases and J shed 9 bases, with 9 bases lying between them.

CDR3 nucleotide sequence: TGTGCCAGCAGCTCTTTCCCAGATGCAACTAATGAAAAACTGTTTTTT. It is translated as CASSSFPDATNEKLFF. V is TRBV7-2 and J is TRBJ1-4; D gene ambiguous. This CDR3 has 16 amino acids. Trimming removed 4 bases at V and 0 bases at J, with 12 bases between. Germline CDR1 SGHTA, CDR2 FQGNSA.

This clone occurred once. The chain couples TRBV28 to TRBJ2-4, with D perhaps matching TRBD2 (5 bases). This CDR3 contains 14 residues. The V gene's germline CDR1 is MDHEN and CDR2 SYDVKM. The ends were cut back, 6 bases at V and 3 bases at J, with 12 bases in the middle. This CDR3 is CASSPEDFKNIQYF. Written as DNA, the CDR3 is TGTGCCAGCAGCCCCGAGGACTTCAAAAACATTCAGTACTTC.

The chain uses TRBV28 and TRBJ1-4; 9 positions match TRBD1. The CDR3 sequence is 18 residues long. V shed 0 bases and J 2 bases; nucleotides not matched to a gene: 7. Germline lookup yields CDR1 MDHEN and CDR2 SYDVKM. The CDR3 region has the DNA TGTGCCAGCAGTTTATGGAAACAGGGGGCTAGGACTAATGAAAAACTGTTTTTT. It translates to CASSLWKQGARTNEKLFF.

This chain joins TRBV4-3 and TRBJ2-1; 11 bases are shared with TRBD2. V gave up 0 bases and J gave up 6 bases; unmatched junction bases: 4. Germline V gives CDR1 LGHNA, CDR2 YSLEER. This CDR3 spans 16 amino acids. The CDR3 loop reads CASSQDKGLAANEQFF. CDR3 DNA sequence: TGCGCCAGCAGCCAAGATAAGGGACTAGCGGCCAATGAGCAGTTCTTC.

The chain is built from TRBV27 and TRBJ2-1; D is perhaps TRBD2 (5 bases). This CDR3 comprises 16 residues. Per germline, CDR1 MNHEY and CDR2 SMNVEV (reference sequence). The V and J ends lost 5 bases and 4 bases respectively, with 18 bases between them. The chain's CDR3 is CASSLAWGEAYNEQFF. CDR3 bases: TGTGCCAGCAGTCTTGCTTGGGGAGAGGCATACAATGAGCAGTTCTTC.

This chain's CDR3 is CASSHRDRDGYGYTF. The DNA for the CDR3 is TGCGCCAGCAGCCATCGCGACAGGGACGGCTATGGCTACACCTTC. The chain employs TRBV4-1 and TRBJ1-2; 7 bases map to TRBD1. Germline CDR1 is MGHRA and CDR2 is YSYEKL. CDR3 length: 15 amino acids. The V gene end was trimmed by 3 bases and the J gene end by 4 bases; junction bases not matched to a gene: 8.

The chain couples TRBV29-1 to TRBJ2-7; D could derive from TRBD1 or TRBD2 (5 bases each). Trimming pared 3 bases from V and 3 bases from J, leaving 18 bases between. The CDR3 is made up of 15 amino acids. Germline V gives CDR1 SQVTM, CDR2 ANQGSEA. CDR3 protein: CSVEIGTGRSYEQYF. DNA for the CDR3: TGCAGCGTTGAGATCGGGACGGGCCGAAGCTACGAGCAGTACTTC.

CDR3 sequence reads: CASRGAVGSYNEQFF. The CDR3 DNA sequence: TGTGCCAGCAGGGGGGCCGTCGGCTCCTACAATGAGCAGTTCTTC. The chain couples TRBV27 to TRBJ2-1, with D maybe TRBD1 (6 bases). CDR1 is MNHEY, CDR2 SMNVEV, per germline (reference sequence). V was clipped by 6 bases and J by 0 bases, with 12 bases between them. The CDR3 sequence is 15 residues long.

This rearrangement joins TRBV7-9 to TRBJ2-1; 9 bases are shared with TRBD2. Per the germline V gene, CDR1 is SEHNR and CDR2 is FQNEAQ (reference sequence). This CDR3 contains 16 residues. V lost 4 bases to trimming and J lost 4 bases; unmatched junction nucleotides: 8. The CDR3 region has the DNA TGTGCCAGCAGCTCCTTTGAAGCGGGAGGATACAATGAGCAGTTCTTC. This translates into CASSSFEAGGYNEQFF.

The chain is built from TRBV11-2 and TRBJ2-2; D might be TRBD1 (6 bases). This CDR3 has 15 residues. Germline values: CDR1 SGHAT, CDR2 FQNNGV. With 5 bases removed from V and 6 bases from J, the gap between germline ends came to 16 bases. The CDR3 region has the DNA TGTGCCAGCAGCCCGAGCCCCAGGGGATCCGGGGAGCTGTTTTTT. Encoded protein: CASSPSPRGSGELFF.

The chain uses TRBV9 and TRBJ1-2; D gene ambiguous. With 3 bases removed from V and 4 bases from J, the gap between germline ends came to 13 bases. The CDR3 is 14 amino acids. Germline assignment: CDR1 SGDLS and CDR2 YYNGEE. The CDR3 nucleotides are TGTGCCAGCAGCGCCTCCAAAGGTCTCTATGGCTACACCTTC. It encodes CASSASKGLYGYTF.

The chain carries TRBV4-2 and TRBJ2-1; D is unclear. The V gene lost 0 bases and the J gene lost 12 bases, with 12 bases spanning the gap. Germline CDR1 is LGHNA and CDR2 is YNFKEQ. The CDR3 has 13 residues. The CDR3 nucleotides are TGTGCCAGCAGCCAAGATCGCCTACGCAGGCAGTTCTTC. It is translated as CASSQDRLRRQFF.

The chain combines TRBV27 with TRBJ2-7; D uncertain. This CDR3 spans 13 amino acids. The V end was cut by 0 bases, the J end by 3 bases, with 6 bases between. Germline lookup yields CDR1 MNHEY and CDR2 SMNVEV (reference sequence). The CDR3 region is CASSLSTFYEQYF. CDR3 DNA sequence: TGTGCCAGCAGTTTATCGACTTTCTACGAGCAGTACTTC.

CDR3 in amino acids: CASSLIQGGNYEQYF. In DNA form, the CDR3 reads TGTGCCAGCAGTTTAATCCAGGGGGGAAATTACGAGCAGTACTTC. The V call is TRBV28, the J call TRBJ2-7; TRBD1 might be the D (7 bases). Germline CDR1 is MDHEN and CDR2 is SYDVKM. The CDR3 length is 15 residues. Trimming removed 2 bases at V and 4 bases at J, with 15 bases between.

The chain uses TRBV6-1 and TRBJ1-1, with TRBD1 matching 12 bases. There are 17 residues in the CDR3. Germline CDR1 and CDR2: MNHNS and SASEGT. V was clipped by 2 bases and J by 5 bases; unmatched bases: 9. The CDR3 here is CASSERDRGLFSTEAFF. CDR3 DNA sequence: TGTGCCAGCAGTGAACGGGACAGGGGGCTCTTTTCGACTGAAGCTTTCTTT.

The chain is built from TRBV27 and TRBJ2-3; 8 bases are shared with TRBD2. The CDR3 runs to 15 residues. Germline values: CDR1 MNHEY, CDR2 SMNVEV (reference sequence). With V trimmed by 3 bases and J by 3 bases, 5 bases remained unmatched. The CDR3 DNA follows: TGTGCCAGCAGTTTCTCCGGGACTAGAACAGATACGCAGTATTTT. It codes for CASSFSGTRTDTQYF.

V and J are TRBV29-1 and TRBJ2-1; D is uncertain. Germline CDR1 reads SQVTM; CDR2 reads ANQGSEA. The length of the CDR3 is 11 residues. With 4 bases removed from V and 7 bases from J, the gap between germline ends came to 8 bases. The CDR3 region has the DNA TGCAGCGTTGCAAGAGCTAATGAGCAGTTCTTC. It is translated as CSVARANEQFF.

This clone was picked up one time. The chain carries TRBV27 and TRBJ2-3, with D maybe TRBD2 (6 bases). Trimming pared 8 bases from V and 5 bases from J, leaving 14 bases between. Looked up from germline, CDR1 is MNHEY and CDR2 is SMNVEV (reference sequence). This CDR3 is 13 amino acids long. The CDR3 here is CASGQRREDTQYF. The CDR3 bases are TGTGCCAGCGGGCAGCGGCGGGAAGATACGCAGTATTTT.

This clone was seen once. The chain joins TRBV5-1 to TRBJ2-1, with 13 bases aligning to TRBD2. V lost 4 bases, J lost 8 bases, and 6 bases stayed unmatched. CDR3 length equals 15 residues. Germline CDR1 SGHRS, CDR2 YFSETQ. This CDR3 reads CASSLGLAGRDEQFF. The CDR3, as DNA: TGCGCCAGCAGCCTGGGACTAGCGGGACGGGATGAGCAGTTCTTC.

CDR3 sequence: CAKYRDRHYGYTF. In DNA form, the CDR3 reads TGCGCCAAATACCGGGACCGCCACTATGGCTACACCTTC. This chain connects TRBV23-1 to TRBJ1-2, with D tentatively TRBD1 (5 bases). TRBV23-1 is an open reading frame whose function is uncertain. The CDR3 runs 13 residues. Deletions cut 10 bases from V and 3 bases from J, with 15 bases between.

This clone was found once. This chain connects TRBV27 to TRBJ1-2, with 9 bases fitting TRBD1. The CDR3 is 13 residues long. Germline trimming cut 7 bases from V and 7 bases from J; bases unmatched to any gene: 7. CDR1 and CDR2 (germline): MNHEY, SMNVEV (reference sequence). CDR3 sequence reads: CASTPGQGLGYTF. In nucleotides, the CDR3 is TGTGCCAGCACTCCGGGACAGGGACTTGGCTACACCTTC.